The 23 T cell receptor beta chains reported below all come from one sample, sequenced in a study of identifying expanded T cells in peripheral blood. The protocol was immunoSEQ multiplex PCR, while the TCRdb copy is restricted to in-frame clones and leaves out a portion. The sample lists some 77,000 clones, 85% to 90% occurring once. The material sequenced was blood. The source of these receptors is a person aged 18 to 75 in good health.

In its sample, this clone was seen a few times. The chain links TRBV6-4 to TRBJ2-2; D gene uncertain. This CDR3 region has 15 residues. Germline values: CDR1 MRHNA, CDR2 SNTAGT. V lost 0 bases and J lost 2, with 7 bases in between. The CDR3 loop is CASSDSRINTGELFF. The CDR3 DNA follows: TGTGCCAGCAGTGACTCGAGGATTAACACCGGGGAGCTGTTTTTT.

CDR3 coding DNA: TGTGCCAGCAAGGGGACGCCGGGGGGGACCCAGTACTTC. Its translation is CASKGTPGGTQYF. The chain recombines TRBV28 with TRBJ2-5; 7 bases agree with TRBD2. The CDR3 spans 13 residues. From germline, CDR1 is MDHEN and CDR2 SYDVKM. J was trimmed by 7 bases and V by 7 bases; bases with no gene match: 9.

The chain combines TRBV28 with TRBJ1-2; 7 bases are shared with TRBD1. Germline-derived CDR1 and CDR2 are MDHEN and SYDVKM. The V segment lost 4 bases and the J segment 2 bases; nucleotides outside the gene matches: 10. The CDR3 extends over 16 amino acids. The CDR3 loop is CASSYPLGQENYGYTF. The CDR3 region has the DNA TGTGCCAGCAGTTACCCCCTAGGACAGGAGAACTATGGCTACACCTTC.

The chain's CDR3 is CASSYNQGGGKAFF. In DNA, the CDR3 is TGTGCCAGCAGTTACAATCAGGGAGGTGGGAAAGCTTTCTTT. The chain is built from TRBV6-5 and TRBJ1-1; tentative D call: TRBD1 (5 bases). Germline lookup yields CDR1 MNHEY and CDR2 SVGAGI. V lost 2 bases to trimming and J lost 9 bases, with 16 bases between them. The CDR3 has 14 amino acids.

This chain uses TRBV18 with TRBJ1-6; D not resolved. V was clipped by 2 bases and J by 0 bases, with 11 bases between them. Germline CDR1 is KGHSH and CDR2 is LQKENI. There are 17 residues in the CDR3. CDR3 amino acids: CASSPYEASSYNSPLHF. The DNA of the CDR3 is TGTGCCAGCTCACCATATGAGGCGAGCTCCTATAATTCACCCCTCCACTTT.

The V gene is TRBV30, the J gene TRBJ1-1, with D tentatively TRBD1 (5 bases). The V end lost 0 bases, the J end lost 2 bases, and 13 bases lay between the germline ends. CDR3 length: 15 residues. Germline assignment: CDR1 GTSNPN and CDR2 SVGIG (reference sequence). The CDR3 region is CAWSVQFGGNTEAFF. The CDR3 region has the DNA TGTGCCTGGAGTGTACAGTTCGGGGGAAACACTGAAGCTTTCTTT.

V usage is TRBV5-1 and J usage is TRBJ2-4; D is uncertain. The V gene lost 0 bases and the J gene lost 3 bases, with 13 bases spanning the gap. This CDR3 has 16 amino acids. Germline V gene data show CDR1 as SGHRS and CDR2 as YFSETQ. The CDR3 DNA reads TGCGCCAGCAGCTTGGCCACGAACAATCTCAAAAACATTCAGTACTTC. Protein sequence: CASSLATNNLKNIQYF.

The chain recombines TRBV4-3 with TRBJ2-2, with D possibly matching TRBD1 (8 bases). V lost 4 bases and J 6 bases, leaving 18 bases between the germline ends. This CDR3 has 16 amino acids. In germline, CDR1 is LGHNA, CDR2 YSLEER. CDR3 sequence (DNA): TGCGCCAGCAGCCTCGGCGGGGGACAGGTAGCCGGGGAGCTGTTTTTT. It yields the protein CASSLGGGQVAGELFF.

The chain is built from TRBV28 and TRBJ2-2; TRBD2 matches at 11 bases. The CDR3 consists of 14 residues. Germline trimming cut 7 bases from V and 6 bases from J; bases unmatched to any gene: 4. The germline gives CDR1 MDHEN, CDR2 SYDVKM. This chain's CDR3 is CASKTSGEAGELFF. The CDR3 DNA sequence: TGTGCCAGCAAGACTAGCGGGGAAGCCGGGGAGCTGTTTTTT.

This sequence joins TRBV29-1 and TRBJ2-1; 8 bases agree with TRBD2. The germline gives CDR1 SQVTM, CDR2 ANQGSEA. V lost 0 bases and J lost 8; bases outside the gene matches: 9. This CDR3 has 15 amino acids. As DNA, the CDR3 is TGCAGCGTTGAAGATTCGCTAGCGGGTTGGGATGAGCAGTTCTTC. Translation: CSVEDSLAGWDEQFF.

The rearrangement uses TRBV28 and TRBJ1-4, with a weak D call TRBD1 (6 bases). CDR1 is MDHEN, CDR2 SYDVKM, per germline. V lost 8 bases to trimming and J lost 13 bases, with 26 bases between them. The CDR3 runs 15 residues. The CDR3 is CASCKGDRPREGLFF. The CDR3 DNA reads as TGTGCCAGCTGTAAGGGCGACAGGCCTCGGGAAGGACTGTTTTTT. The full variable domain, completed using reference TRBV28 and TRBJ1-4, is DVKVTQSSRYLVKRTGEKVFLECVQDMDHENMFWYRQDPGLGLRLIYFSYDVKMKEKGDIPEGYSVSREKKERFSLILESASTNQTSMYLCASCKGDRPREGLFFGSGTQLSVL.

The CDR3 here is CASSEKPIYGYTF. CDR3 nucleotide sequence: TGTGCCAGCAGTGAAAAACCTATCTATGGCTACACCTTC. V gene TRBV6-1 combines with J gene TRBJ1-2; D not certain. This CDR3 has 13 amino acids. From germline, CDR1 is MNHNS and CDR2 SASEGT. Trimming stripped 2 bases from V and 4 bases from J, with 8 bases between.

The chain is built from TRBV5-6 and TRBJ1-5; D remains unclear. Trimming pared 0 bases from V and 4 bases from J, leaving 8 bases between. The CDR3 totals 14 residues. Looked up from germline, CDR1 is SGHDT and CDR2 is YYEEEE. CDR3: CASSLGTVNQPQHF. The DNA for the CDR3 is TGTGCCAGCAGCTTGGGAACAGTTAATCAGCCCCAGCATTTT.

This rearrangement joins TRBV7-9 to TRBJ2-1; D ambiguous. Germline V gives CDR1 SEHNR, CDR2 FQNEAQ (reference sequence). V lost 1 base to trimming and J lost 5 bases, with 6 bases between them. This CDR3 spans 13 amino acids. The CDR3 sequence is CASSLGSNNEQFF. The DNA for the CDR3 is TGTGCCAGCAGCTTAGGGTCCAACAATGAGCAGTTCTTC.

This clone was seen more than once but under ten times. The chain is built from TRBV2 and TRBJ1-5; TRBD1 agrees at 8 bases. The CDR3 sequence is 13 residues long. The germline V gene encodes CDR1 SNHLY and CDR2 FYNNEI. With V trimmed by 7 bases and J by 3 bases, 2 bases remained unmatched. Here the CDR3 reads CASTGGSNQPQHF. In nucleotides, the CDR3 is TGTGCCAGCACAGGGGGCTCCAATCAGCCCCAGCATTTT.

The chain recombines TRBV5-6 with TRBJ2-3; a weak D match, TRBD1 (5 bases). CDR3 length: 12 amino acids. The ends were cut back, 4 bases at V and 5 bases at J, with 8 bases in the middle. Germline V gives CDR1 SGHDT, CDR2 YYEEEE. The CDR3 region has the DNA TGTGCCAGCAGCGACAGAGGAGATACGCAGTATTTT. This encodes CASSDRGDTQYF.

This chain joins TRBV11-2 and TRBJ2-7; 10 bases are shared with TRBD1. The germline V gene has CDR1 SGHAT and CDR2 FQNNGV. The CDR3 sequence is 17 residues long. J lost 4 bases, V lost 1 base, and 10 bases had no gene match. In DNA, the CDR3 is TGTGCCAGCAGCTTAGTAGGATCGACAGGGGGCTTGTACGAGCAGTACTTC. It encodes CASSLVGSTGGLYEQYF.

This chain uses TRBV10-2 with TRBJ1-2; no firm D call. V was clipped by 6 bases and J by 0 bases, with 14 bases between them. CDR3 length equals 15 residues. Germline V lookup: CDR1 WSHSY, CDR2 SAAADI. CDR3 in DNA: TGCGCCAGCAGCCCTTTTGGAGGATCTAACTATGGCTACACCTTC. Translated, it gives CASSPFGGSNYGYTF.

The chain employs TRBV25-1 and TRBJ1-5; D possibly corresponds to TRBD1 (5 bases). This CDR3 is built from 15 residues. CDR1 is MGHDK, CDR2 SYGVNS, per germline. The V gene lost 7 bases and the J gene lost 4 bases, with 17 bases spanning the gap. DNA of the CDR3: TGTGCCAGCACATCCGGGGCAGTCCGGAATCAGCCCCAGCATTTT. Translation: CASTSGAVRNQPQHF.

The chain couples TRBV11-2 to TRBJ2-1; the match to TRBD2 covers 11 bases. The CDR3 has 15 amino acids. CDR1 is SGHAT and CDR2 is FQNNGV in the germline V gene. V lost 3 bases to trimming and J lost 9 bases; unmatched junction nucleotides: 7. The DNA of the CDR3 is TGTGCCAGCAGCTTGGGGCTAGCGGGGGGCAGTGAGCAGTTCTTC. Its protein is CASSLGLAGGSEQFF.

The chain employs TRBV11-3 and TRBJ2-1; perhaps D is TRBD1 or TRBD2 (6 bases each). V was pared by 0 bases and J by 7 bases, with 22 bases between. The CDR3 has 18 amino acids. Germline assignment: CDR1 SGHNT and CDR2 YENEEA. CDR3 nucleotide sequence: TGTGCCAGCAGCTTAGACCAAGGGGGGACATGGGCTCAGAATGAGCAGTTCTTC. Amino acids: CASSLDQGGTWAQNEQFF.

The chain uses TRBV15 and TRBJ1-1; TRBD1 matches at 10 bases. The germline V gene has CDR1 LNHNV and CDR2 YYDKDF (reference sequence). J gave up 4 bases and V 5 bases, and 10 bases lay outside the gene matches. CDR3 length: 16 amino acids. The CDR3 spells CATSDRDRGLGTEAFF. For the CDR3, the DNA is TGTGCCACCAGCGACCGGGACAGGGGATTGGGCACTGAAGCTTTCTTT. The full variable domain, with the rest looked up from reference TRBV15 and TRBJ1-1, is DAMVIQNPRYQVTQFGKPVTLSCSQTLNHNVMYWYQQKSSQAPKLLFHYYDKDFNNEADTPDNFQSRRPNTSFCFLDIRSPGLGDTAMYLCATSDRDRGLGTEAFFGQGTRLTVV.

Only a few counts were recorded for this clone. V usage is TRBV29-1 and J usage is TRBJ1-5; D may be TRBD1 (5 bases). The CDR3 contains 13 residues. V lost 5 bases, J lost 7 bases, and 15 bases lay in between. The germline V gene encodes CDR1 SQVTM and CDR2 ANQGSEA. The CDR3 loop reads CSVSTGSGQPQHF. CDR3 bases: TGCAGCGTTAGCACCGGGTCAGGGCAGCCCCAGCATTTT.